This T cell receptor (beta chain) was sequenced during a study of monozygotic twins with inflammatory bowel disease. Study-wide findings and caveats: There were differing immunosuppressive treatments, which may have added variability to patient repertoires. Lower sharing of clonotypes with other individuals was seen in IBD patients than in healthy twins. This was most marked in patients showing signs of disease activity.

The CDR3 loop spans 13 amino acids. CDR1 and CDR2 (germline): SGHRS, YFSETQ. Addition of UMIs with a 6-nucleotide sample barcode was achieved by template switching. From the 5' RACE reads, TCRdb lists one entry per CDR3 protein and no DNA. The clone table shows more than 300,000 distinct CDR3 sequences, with the ten largest holding approximately 2.8%. On this clonotype: Its antigen is undetermined.

V usage is TRBV5-1 and J usage is TRBJ1-1; TCRdb selects TRBD1, and the lack of DNA leaves this call unchecked. The receptor was derived from a human donor with ulcerative colitis or Crohn's disease, or a healthy co-twin of an affected twin (not recorded which). The sequenced material came from blood. The CDR3 sequence is CASSQRTGGEAFF.